Detailed here is one T cell receptor beta chain. Its antigen is not identified. The sample originates from a study of T cell responses to AZD1222 COVID-19 vaccine. General observations from the study: Reportedly, close to half of spike-specific TCRs are directed against unmutated variant regions.

The table came from immunoSEQ multiplex PCR; TCRdb's copy has only in-frame clones and leaves some out. The sample records about 150,000 clones, 90% being singletons. CDR3 length: 16 residues. From germline, CDR1 is SGHTA and CDR2 FQGNSA. The V gene lost 1 base and the J gene lost 8 bases, with 20 bases spanning the gap. The receptor was isolated from an adult in good health. This chain uses TRBV7-2 with TRBJ1-2; D might be TRBD1 (6 bases). This sample comprised peripheral blood, obtained on day 0 of AZD1222 vaccination. CDR3: CASSLDMGAGARGYTF. CDR3 in DNA: TGTGCCAGCAGCTTAGACATGGGAGCAGGGGCAAGGGGCTACACCTTC.